The clone carrying this T cell receptor beta chain was found a few times. Its matching antigen is unknown. This entry belongs to a study of T cells after yellow fever vaccination. Study-wide results and limits: A faster peak, day 5 versus 15, was reached by the weaker secondary response. A limited proportion of clonotypes was detected within both the CD4 and CD8 compartments. Boosting was followed by the reappearance of most primary-vaccination clones (about 96% CD4, more than 70% CD8).

Using its own MiXCR run on the 5' RACE reads, TCRdb lists one record per CDR3 protein. The sample lists around 330,000 distinct CDR3 sequences, 3.6% occurring once. The CDR3 loop spans 14 amino acids. The germline gives CDR1 LNHNV, CDR2 YYDKDF (reference sequence). Trimming took off 5 bases at V and 1 base at J, with 10 bases between the two ends. The chain has TRBV15 and TRBJ2-3, with D maybe TRBD1 (5 bases). Sequencing used PBMCs, obtained on the day of the yellow fever booster vaccination. The TCR was taken from a man between 18 and 29 years old who received the YFV17D yellow fever vaccine. The CDR3 nucleotides are TGTGCCACCAGCTACGGCAGGGGCACAGATACGCAGTATTTT. This codes for CATSYGRGTDTQYF.